This entry lists 18 T cell receptor beta chains sequenced from one sample in a study of CD8+CD57+ T cells in acquired aplastic anemia. Template material for TCR beta VDJ and CDR3 profiling consisted of genomic DNA. Each CDR3 protein is one row after TCRdb ran MiXCR on the reads. This table holds a few hundred thousand distinct CDR3 sequences, roughly 45% found once. The authors sequenced patients whose flow cytometry had shown CD8+CD57+ cell expansion. Sample: sorted CD4+, CD8+, or CD8+CD57+ T cells (not recorded which) from PBMCs. The receptors originated from a human donor with aplastic anemia.

In this sample, this clonotype turned up a few times. The CDR3 bases are TGCAGTGCTCCTATGACAGTCAACACTGAAGCTTTCTTT. Translated, it gives CSAPMTVNTEAFF. The gene calls are TRBV20-1 and TRBJ1-1, with D perhaps matching TRBD1 (5 bases). Germline lookup yields CDR1 DFQATT and CDR2 SNEGSKA (reference sequence). The CDR3 covers 13 residues. V gave up 5 bases and J gave up 2 bases, with 12 bases separating them.

The chain carries TRBV6-5 and TRBJ2-3; TRBD2 might be the D (5 bases). From germline, CDR1 is MNHEY and CDR2 SVGAGI. The V end lost 6 bases, the J end lost 8 bases, and 21 bases lay between the germline ends. This CDR3 has 15 residues. The CDR3 DNA reads TGTGCCAGCAGCCTGAACACCGGGGAGCAGAGTACGCAGTATTTT. It codes for CASSLNTGEQSTQYF.

V gene TRBV12-3 or TRBV12-4 combines with J gene TRBJ2-1; 7 bases are a match to TRBD1. The V segment lost 9 bases and the J segment 10 bases; nucleotides outside the gene matches: 6. This CDR3 region has 11 residues. CDR3 region: CASLRGREQFF. CDR3 DNA sequence: TGTGCCAGTCTGAGGGGGCGGGAGCAGTTCTTC.

This clonotype was recorded many times. The chain carries TRBV20-1 and TRBJ1-2, with D uncertain. V was cut by 0 bases and J by 3 bases, with 8 bases left in between. Germline V gives CDR1 DFQATT, CDR2 SNEGSKA (reference sequence). CDR3 size: 13 residues. CDR3 loop: CSARDLSYYGYTF. The CDR3 nucleotides are TGCAGTGCTAGAGATTTAAGTTACTATGGCTACACCTTC.

As to this clonotype: This may come from a read error, since a much larger clone is one base off. V usage is TRBV5-1 and J usage is TRBJ2-1; D is perhaps TRBD1 (6 bases). CDR3 size: 13 residues. Germline lookup yields CDR1 SGHRS and CDR2 YFSETQ. The V gene lost 5 bases and the J gene lost 4 bases, with 10 bases spanning the gap. CDR3 DNA: TGCGCCAGCAGTATAAGGGGGTACAATGAGCAGTTCTTC. Its translation is CASSIRGYNEQFF.

Note on this clonotype: Because it lacks the conserved phenylalanine or tryptophan at the end, this CDR3 is likely a read error. The chain uses TRBV5-1 and TRBJ1-1; tentative D call: TRBD1 (5 bases). This CDR3 has 14 amino acids. V lost 3 bases and J lost 2, with 11 bases in between. Germline lookup yields CDR1 SGHRS and CDR2 YFSETQ. The CDR3 DNA follows: TGCGCCAGCAGCTGGGGGACGGGAAACACTGAAGCTTTCTCT. Amino acids: CASSWGTGNTEAFS.

At least ten counts were recorded for this clonotype. The rearrangement links TRBV20-1 to TRBJ2-1; possibly TRBD2 for D (6 bases). Between the trimmed V and J ends, which lost 6 bases and 0 bases, there was a span of 12 bases. The V gene's germline CDR1 is DFQATT and CDR2 SNEGSKA (reference sequence). This CDR3 has 14 residues. The chain's CDR3 is CSAGEESSYNEQFF. CDR3 nucleotide sequence: TGCAGTGCAGGGGAGGAGAGCTCCTACAATGAGCAGTTCTTC.

Of note for this clonotype: An end of the junction differs from the germline gene, which may be a read error. This chain uses TRBV9 with TRBJ2-5; D is tentatively TRBD1 or TRBD2 (5 bases each). Germline V CDR1 and CDR2: SGDLS, YYNGEE. The CDR3 covers 15 residues. CDR3 sequence reads: CASSVEEGRVETQYF. Written as DNA, the CDR3 is TGTGCCAGCAGCGTAGAAGAGGGACGGGTTGAGACCCAATACTTC. Full variable domain (outside the CDR3, taken from reference TRBV9 and TRBJ2-5): DSGVTQTPKHLITATGQRVTLRCSPRSGDLSVYWYQQSLDQGLQFLIQYYNGEERAKGNILERFSAQQFPDLHSELNLSSLELGDSALYFCASSVEEGRVETQYFGPGTRLLVL.

The chain uses TRBV30 and TRBJ1-5, with D perhaps matching TRBD1 (6 bases). V was cut by 1 base and J by 3 bases, with 19 bases left in between. The germline CDR1 and CDR2 sequences are GTSNPN and SVGIG (reference sequence). The CDR3 extends over 17 amino acids. DNA for the CDR3: TGTGCCTGGAGTGAAAGGTGGGGTTCAGGGGCCAATCAGCCCCAGCATTTT. As protein: CAWSERWGSGANQPQHF.

A remark on this clonotype: Sequence at one end of the junction differs from germline and may be a read error. This chain connects TRBV7-3 to TRBJ2-6, with D tentatively TRBD2 (6 bases). Per the germline V gene, CDR1 is SGHTA and CDR2 is FQGTGA. This CDR3 region has 10 residues. CDR3 sequence: CASSPGGLSF. The CDR3 DNA reads as TGTGCCAGCAGCCCTGGGGGACTTTCTTTC.

In its sample, this clonotype was seen many times. V is TRBV7-6 and J is TRBJ1-6; D call uncertain. CDR3 length: 16 residues. The germline gives CDR1 SGHVS, CDR2 FNYEAQ. Trimming pared 5 bases from V and 5 bases from J, leaving 16 bases between. The DNA of the CDR3 is TGTGCCAGCAGCCTCGACGTACCTGGCGATAATTCACCCCTCCACTTT. This sequence encodes CASSLDVPGDNSPLHF.

This clonotype has at least ten counts. The chain has TRBV5-6 and TRBJ1-6; 7 bases map to TRBD1. The CDR3 length is 14 residues. In germline, CDR1 is SGHDT, CDR2 YYEEEE. Trimming removed 1 base from V and 7 bases from J; junction bases left unmatched: 2. The CDR3 DNA sequence: TGTGCCAGCAGCTTGAACAGGGGAAATTCACCCCTCCACTTT. It codes for CASSLNRGNSPLHF.

CDR3 nucleotide sequence: TGTGCCAGCAGTCGAAGGGCAGCCAATCAGCCCCAGCATTTT. As protein: CASSRRAANQPQHF. V and J are TRBV2 and TRBJ1-5; D call uncertain. CDR1 SNHLY and CDR2 FYNNEI come from the germline V gene. The CDR3 is made up of 14 amino acids. Deletions cut 5 bases from V and 3 bases from J, with 11 bases between.

CDR3 in DNA: TGTGCCAGCAGACCGGGCTCCCCCGGAGGCGGCTACACCTTC. Translated, it gives CASRPGSPGGGYTF. V gene TRBV2 combines with J gene TRBJ1-2, with D uncertain. The CDR3 contains 14 residues. Per germline, CDR1 SNHLY and CDR2 FYNNEI. Trimming left V 6 bases short and J 8 bases short, with 19 bases between.

The chain carries TRBV7-6 and TRBJ1-4; perhaps TRBD1 as D (6 bases). V shed 5 bases and J shed 8 bases, with 21 bases lying between them. In germline, CDR1 is SGHVS, CDR2 FNYEAQ. The CDR3 covers 16 residues. CDR3 coding DNA: TGTGCCAGCAGCCCCGGCCGGCTAGCGGGGGGCGAAAAACTGTTTTTT. Its translation is CASSPGRLAGGEKLFF.

This clonotype has ten or more counts. J is TRBJ1-6 and V is TRBV7-2, with D uncertain. Between the trimmed V and J ends, which lost 4 bases and 0 bases, there was a span of 4 bases. Germline CDR1 is SGHTA and CDR2 is FQGNSA. The CDR3 is made up of 14 amino acids. The CDR3 sequence: CASSYSSYNSPLHF. The CDR3 nucleotides are TGTGCCAGCAGCTACAGCTCCTATAATTCACCCCTCCACTTT.

The chain employs TRBV10-2 and TRBJ1-4; 9 positions match TRBD1. Germline V lookup: CDR1 WSHSY, CDR2 SAAADI. V trimming: 6 bases; J trimming: 5 bases; junction bases outside the gene matches: 10. This CDR3 spans 16 amino acids. CDR3 residues: CASRTGTGSVNEKLFF. The CDR3 DNA reads TGCGCCAGCAGAACCGGGACAGGGTCGGTAAATGAAAAACTGTTTTTT.

This rearrangement joins TRBV10-3 to TRBJ1-2; 8 bases line up with TRBD1. The V segment lost 10 bases and the J segment 6 bases; nucleotides outside the gene matches: 16. This CDR3 has 15 amino acids. The germline V gene has CDR1 ENHRY and CDR2 SYGVKD. CDR3 in DNA: TGTGCCAGCAGCTTAGAGACAGGGGAGAGCGATGGCTACACCTTC. Residues: CASSLETGESDGYTF.